Given below is one TCR beta chain in context. The source of the sample is a study of follicular helper T cells after annual influenza vaccination. Study-level background: Blood was drawn on days 0, 7 and 28 after vaccination.

V was trimmed by 3 bases and J by 3 bases, leaving 10 bases between them. The CDR3 runs 14 residues. Germline CDR1 reads MNHEY; CDR2 reads SMNVEV (reference sequence). The table came from immunoSEQ multiplex PCR; TCRdb's copy has only in-frame clones and leaves some out. The repertoire consists of under 12,000 clones, with around four fifths occurring once and the leading ten covering 0.85% to 0.9%. V is TRBV27 and J is TRBJ2-3, with D perhaps TRBD1 or TRBD2 (5 bases each). The sequencing used CXCR5- memory CD4+ T cells sorted from blood, collected 6 weeks after influenza vaccination. The sequence was collected from an adult who received the influenza vaccine. CDR3 protein: CASSLMGVTDTQYF. DNA of the CDR3: TGTGCCAGCAGTTTGATGGGGGTGACAGATACGCAGTATTTT.